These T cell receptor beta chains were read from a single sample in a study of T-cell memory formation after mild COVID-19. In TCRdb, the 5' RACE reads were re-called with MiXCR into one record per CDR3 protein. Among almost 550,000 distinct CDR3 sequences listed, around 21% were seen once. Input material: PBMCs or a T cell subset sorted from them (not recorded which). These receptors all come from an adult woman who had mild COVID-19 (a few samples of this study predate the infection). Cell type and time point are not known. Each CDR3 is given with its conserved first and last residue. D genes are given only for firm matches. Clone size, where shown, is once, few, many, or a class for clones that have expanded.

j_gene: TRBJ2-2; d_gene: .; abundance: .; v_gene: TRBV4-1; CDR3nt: TGCGCCAGCAGCCAAGGCCCCTTGGGGACTTCGAACACCGGGGAGCTGTTTTTT; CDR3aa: CASSQGPLGTSNTGELFF
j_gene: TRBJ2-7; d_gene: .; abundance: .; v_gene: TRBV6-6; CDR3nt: TGTGCCAGCAGCCTGGGTGGGGTAAACTACGAGCAGTACTTC; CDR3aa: CASSLGGVNYEQYF
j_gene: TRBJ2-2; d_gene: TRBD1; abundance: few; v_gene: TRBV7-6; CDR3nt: TGTGCCAGCAGCCAAAGACAGGGGGGAAACACCGGGGAGCTGTTTTTT; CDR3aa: CASSQRQGGNTGELFF
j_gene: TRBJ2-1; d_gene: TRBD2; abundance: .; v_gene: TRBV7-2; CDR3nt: TGTGCCAGCAGCCCCCGGGGAGCGGGGTACAATGAGCAGTTCTTC; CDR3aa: CASSPRGAGYNEQFF
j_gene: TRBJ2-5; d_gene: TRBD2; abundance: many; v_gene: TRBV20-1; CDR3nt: TGCAGTGCCCGGAGCTCCTGGCGGGGGTTGCAAGAGACCCAGTACTTC; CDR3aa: CSARSSWRGLQETQYF
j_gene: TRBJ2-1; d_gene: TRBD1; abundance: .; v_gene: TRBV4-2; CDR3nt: TGTGCCAGCAGCCTCCGGGACAGCCACTCAACCTCCTACAATGAGCAGTTCTTC; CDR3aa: CASSLRDSHSTSYNEQFF
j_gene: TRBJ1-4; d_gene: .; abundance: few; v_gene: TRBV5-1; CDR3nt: TGCGCCAGCAGCTTGGCCCGACAGGCAACTAATGAAAAACTGTTTTTT; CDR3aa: CASSLARQATNEKLFF
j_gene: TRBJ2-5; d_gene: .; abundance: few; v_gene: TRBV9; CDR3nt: TGTGCCAGCAGCGTAGGCGGAGGGGAGACCCAGTACTTC; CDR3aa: CASSVGGGETQYF
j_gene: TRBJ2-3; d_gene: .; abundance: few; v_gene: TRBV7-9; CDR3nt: TGTGCCAGCAGCTTAAGCAGGGCCATAGATACGCAGTATTTT; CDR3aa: CASSLSRAIDTQYF
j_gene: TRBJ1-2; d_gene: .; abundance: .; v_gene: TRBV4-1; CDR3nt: TGCGCCAGCAGCCAAGATTCAACAGGGAACTATGGCTACACCTTC; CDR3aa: CASSQDSTGNYGYTF
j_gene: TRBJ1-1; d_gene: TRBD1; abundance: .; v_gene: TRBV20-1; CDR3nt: TGCAGTGCGAAAATCCGGGACAGGGTTGAAGCTTTCTTT; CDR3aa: CSAKIRDRVEAFF
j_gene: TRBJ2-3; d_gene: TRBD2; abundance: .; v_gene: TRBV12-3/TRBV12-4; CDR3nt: TGTGCCAGCAGTTTGAGCCTAGCGGGAGGGGTAGATACGCAGTATTTT; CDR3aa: CASSLSLAGGVDTQYF
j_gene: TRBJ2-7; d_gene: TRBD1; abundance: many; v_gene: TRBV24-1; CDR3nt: TGTGCCACCAGCACCTCCGACAGGGGAATCGTCGAGCAGTACTTC; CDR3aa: CATSTSDRGIVEQYF
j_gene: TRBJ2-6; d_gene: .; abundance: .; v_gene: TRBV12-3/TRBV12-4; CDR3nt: TGTGCCAGCAGTTGGGCTGGGGCCAACGTCCTGACTTTC; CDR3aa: CASSWAGANVLTF
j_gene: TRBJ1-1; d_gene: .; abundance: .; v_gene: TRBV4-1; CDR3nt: TGCGCCAGCAGCCAAGCGGATAACACTGAAGCTTTCTTT; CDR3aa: CASSQADNTEAFF
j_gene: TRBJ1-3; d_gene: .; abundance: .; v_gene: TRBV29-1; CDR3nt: TGCAGCGTTGAAGTCGGCTTTGGAAACACCATATATTTT; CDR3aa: CSVEVGFGNTIYF
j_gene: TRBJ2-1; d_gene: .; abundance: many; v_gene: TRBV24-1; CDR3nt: TGTGCCACCAGTAGTGATGGCTCCTACAATGAGCAGTTCTTC; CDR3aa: CATSSDGSYNEQFF
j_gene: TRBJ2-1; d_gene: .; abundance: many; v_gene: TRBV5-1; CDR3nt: TGCGCCAGCAGCCCCGGGATCTACAATGAGCAGTTCTTC; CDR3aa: CASSPGIYNEQFF
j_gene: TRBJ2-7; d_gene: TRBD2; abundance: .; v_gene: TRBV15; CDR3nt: TGTGCCACCAGCAGAGATCTCGGGGAGGGGCAGTACTTC; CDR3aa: CATSRDLGEGQYF
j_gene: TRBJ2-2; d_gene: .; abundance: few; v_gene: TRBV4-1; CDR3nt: TGCGCCAGCAGCCAAGATCTACGGAGGCGCAACACCGGGGAGCTGTTTTTT; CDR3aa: CASSQDLRRRNTGELFF
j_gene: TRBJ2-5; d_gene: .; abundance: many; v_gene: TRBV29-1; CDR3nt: TGCAGCGCTGGAGGGGAGACCCAGTACTTC; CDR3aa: CSAGGETQYF
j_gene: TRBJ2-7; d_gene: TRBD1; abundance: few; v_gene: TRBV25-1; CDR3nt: TGTGCCAGCAGTGATAGAAAGGGGGCCGAGCAGTACTTC; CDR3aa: CASSDRKGAEQYF
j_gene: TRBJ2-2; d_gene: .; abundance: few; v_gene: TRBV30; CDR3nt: TGTGCCTGGAGTGCGGGGAGAAACACCGGGGAGCTGTTTTTT; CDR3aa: CAWSAGRNTGELFF
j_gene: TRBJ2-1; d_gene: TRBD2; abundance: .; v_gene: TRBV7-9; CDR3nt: TGTGCCAGCAGCTTGACTAGCGGGGCCGGCAAGGAGCAGTTCTTC; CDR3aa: CASSLTSGAGKEQFF
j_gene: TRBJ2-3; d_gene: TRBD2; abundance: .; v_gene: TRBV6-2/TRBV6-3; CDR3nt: TGTGCCAGCAGTCCAGGTAGCGGGAGGGCGGGAGATACGCAGTATTTT; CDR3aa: CASSPGSGRAGDTQYF
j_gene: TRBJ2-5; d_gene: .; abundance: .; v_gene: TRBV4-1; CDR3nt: TGCGCCAGCAGCCAAAAAACGGCCGGACCCGCCGGGACCCAGTACTTC; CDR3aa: CASSQKTAGPAGTQYF
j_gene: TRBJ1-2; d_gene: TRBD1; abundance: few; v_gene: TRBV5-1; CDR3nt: TGCGCCAGCAGCAGAGGACAGGCGGAATATGGCTACACCTTC; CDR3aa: CASSRGQAEYGYTF
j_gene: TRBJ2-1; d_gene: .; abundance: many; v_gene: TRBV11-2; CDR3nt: TGTGCCAGCAGCTTAGGGGTTTATGAGCAGTTCTTC; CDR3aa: CASSLGVYEQFF
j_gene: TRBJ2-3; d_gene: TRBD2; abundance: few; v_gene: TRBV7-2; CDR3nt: TGTGCCAGCAGCTTAGCGCTTGGGCGGGAGAGAGATTGGGATACGCAGTATTTT; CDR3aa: CASSLALGRERDWDTQYF
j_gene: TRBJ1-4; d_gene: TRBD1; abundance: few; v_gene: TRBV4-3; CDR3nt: TGCGCCAGCAGCCAGGGGACAGGGGCTAATGAAAAACTGTTTTTT; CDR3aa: CASSQGTGANEKLFF
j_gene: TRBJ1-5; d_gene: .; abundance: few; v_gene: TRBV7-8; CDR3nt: TGTGCCAGCACCCAAGGTAGCAATCAGCCCCAGCATTTT; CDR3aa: CASTQGSNQPQHF
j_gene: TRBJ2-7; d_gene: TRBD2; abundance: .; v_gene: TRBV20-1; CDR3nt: TGCAGTGGGAGTAGCGGGAACTACGAGCAGTACTTC; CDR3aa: CSGSSGNYEQYF
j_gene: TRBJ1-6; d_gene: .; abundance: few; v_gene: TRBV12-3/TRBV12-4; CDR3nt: TGTGCCAGCAGTCCTGGACTGTTCGAGTCACCCCTCCACTTT; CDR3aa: CASSPGLFESPLHF
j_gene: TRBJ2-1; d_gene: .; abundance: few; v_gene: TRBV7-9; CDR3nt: TGTGCCAGCAGCCCGAGGGAGTTACAGGGTGATGAGCAGTTCTTC; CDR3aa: CASSPRELQGDEQFF
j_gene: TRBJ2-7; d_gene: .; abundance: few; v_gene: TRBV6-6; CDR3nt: TGTGCCAGCAGTTACTTCTCGTGGGAAATCTACGAGCAGTACTTC; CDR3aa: CASSYFSWEIYEQYF
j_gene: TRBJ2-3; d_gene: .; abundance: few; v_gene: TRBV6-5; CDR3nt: TGTGCCAGCAGTCAGCAGGGCGGGACTACAGATACGCAGTATTTT; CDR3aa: CASSQQGGTTDTQYF
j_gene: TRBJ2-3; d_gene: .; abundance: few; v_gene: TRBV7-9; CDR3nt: TGTGCCAGCAGCTTCCCGGAGATGGGCACAGATACGCAGTATTTT; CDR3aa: CASSFPEMGTDTQYF
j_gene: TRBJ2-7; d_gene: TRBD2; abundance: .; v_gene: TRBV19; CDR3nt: TGTGCCAGTTCGTTTAGCGGGAGAGGGGGCTACGAGCAGTACTTC; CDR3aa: CASSFSGRGGYEQYF
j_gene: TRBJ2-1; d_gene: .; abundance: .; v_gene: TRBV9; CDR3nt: TGTGCCAGCAGCGTAGAGGTCCCTGGGGTGGGCTACAATGAGCAGTTCTTC; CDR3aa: CASSVEVPGVGYNEQFF
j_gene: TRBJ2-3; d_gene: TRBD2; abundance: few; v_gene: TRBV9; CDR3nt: TGTGCCAGCAGCCCTTCGACTAGCGGGGGGCCAGCAGATACGCAGTATTTT; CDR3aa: CASSPSTSGGPADTQYF
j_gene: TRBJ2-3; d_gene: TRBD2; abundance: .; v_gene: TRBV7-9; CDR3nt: TGTGCCAGCAGCGCAGCGGGGGGGCCGGGAGATACGCAGTATTTT; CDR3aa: CASSAAGGPGDTQYF
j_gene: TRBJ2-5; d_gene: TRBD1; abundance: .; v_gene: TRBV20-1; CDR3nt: TGCAGTGCTAAAGATCCGGGACAGGGGGAGACCCAGTACTTC; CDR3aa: CSAKDPGQGETQYF
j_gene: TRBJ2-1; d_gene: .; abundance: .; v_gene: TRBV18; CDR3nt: TGTGCCAGCTCACCGCGGACAGCCGACAATGAGCAGTTCTTC; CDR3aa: CASSPRTADNEQFF
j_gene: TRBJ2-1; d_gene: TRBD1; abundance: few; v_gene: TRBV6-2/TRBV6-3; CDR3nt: TGTGCCAGCAGGGACAGGGCCTACAATGAGCAGTTCTTC; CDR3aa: CASRDRAYNEQFF
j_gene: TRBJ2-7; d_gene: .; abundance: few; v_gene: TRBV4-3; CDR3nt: TGCGCCAGCAGCCAACTTTCTAGCGAACCTCCCTACGAGCAGTACTTC; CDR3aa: CASSQLSSEPPYEQYF
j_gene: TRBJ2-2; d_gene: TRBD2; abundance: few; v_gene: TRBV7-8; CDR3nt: TGTGCCAGCAGTCCCGGGACTAGCGGGAGAACTACCGGGGAGCTGTTTTTT; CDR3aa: CASSPGTSGRTTGELFF
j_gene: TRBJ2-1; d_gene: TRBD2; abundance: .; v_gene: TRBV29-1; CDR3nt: TGCAGCGTTGGACTAGCGGGAACGAATGAGCAGTTCTTC; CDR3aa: CSVGLAGTNEQFF
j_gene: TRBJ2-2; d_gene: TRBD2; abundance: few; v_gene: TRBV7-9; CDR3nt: TGTGCCAGCAGCTTCGACGACGGGAGGGGGGAGCTGTTTTTT; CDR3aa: CASSFDDGRGELFF
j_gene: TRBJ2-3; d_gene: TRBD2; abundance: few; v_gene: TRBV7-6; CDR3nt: TGTGCCAGCGGCCAACGTAGCGGGAGCGCTAGCACAGATACGCAGTATTTT; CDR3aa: CASGQRSGSASTDTQYF
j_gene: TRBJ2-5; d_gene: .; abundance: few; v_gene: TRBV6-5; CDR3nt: TGTGCCAGCAGTTACCGCGGAGGGACACCTAATCAAGAGACCCAGTACTTC; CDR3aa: CASSYRGGTPNQETQYF
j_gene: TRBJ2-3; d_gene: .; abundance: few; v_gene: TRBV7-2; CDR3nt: TGTGCCAGCAGCTTAGGGAGACCACTCGATACGCAGTATTTT; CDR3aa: CASSLGRPLDTQYF